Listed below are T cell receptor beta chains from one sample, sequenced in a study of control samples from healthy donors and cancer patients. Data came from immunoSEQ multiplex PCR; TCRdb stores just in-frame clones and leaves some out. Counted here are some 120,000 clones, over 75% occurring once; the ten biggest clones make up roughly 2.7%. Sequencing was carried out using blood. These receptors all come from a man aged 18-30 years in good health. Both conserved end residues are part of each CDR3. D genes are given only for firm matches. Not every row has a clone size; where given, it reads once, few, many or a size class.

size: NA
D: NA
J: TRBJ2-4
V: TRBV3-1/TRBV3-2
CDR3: CASSQVGRIAKNIQYF
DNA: TGTGCCAGCAGCCAAGTAGGCAGGATAGCCAAAAACATTCAGTACTTC

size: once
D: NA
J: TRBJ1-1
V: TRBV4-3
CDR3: CASSQQMAGRAFF
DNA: TGCGCCAGCAGCCAGCAGATGGCAGGACGAGCTTTCTTT

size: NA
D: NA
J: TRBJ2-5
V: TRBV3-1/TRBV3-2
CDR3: CASSQGADRIQETQYF
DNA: TGTGCCAGCAGCCAAGGGGCGGACAGAATTCAAGAGACCCAGTACTTC

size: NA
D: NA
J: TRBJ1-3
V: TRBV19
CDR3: CASEREAGNTIYF
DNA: TGTGCCAGTGAGCGGGAGGCTGGAAACACCATATATTTT

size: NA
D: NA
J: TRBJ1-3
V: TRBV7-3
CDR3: CASSPNGGYGNTIYF
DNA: TGTGCCAGCAGCCCAAATGGGGGGTATGGAAACACCATATATTTT

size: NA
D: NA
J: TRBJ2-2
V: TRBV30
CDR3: CAWGGTPNTGELFF
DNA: TGTGCCTGGGGAGGGACACCGAACACCGGGGAGCTGTTTTTT

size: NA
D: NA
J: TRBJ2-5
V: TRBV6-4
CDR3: CASSAGDCQETQYF
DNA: TGTGCCAGCAGTGCAGGGGATTGCCAAGAGACCCAGTACTTC

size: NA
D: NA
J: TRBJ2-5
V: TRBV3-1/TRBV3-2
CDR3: CASSQAGRGGAQYF
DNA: TGTGCCAGCAGCCAAGCGGGTAGGGGTGGGGCCCAGTACTTC

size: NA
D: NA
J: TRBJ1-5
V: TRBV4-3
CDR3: CASSQDRRQPQHF
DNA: TGCGCCAGCAGCCAAGATCGGAGGCAGCCCCAGCATTTT

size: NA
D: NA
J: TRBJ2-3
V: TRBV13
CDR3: CASSPELDTQYF
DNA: TGTGCCAGCAGCCCCGAGCTAGATACGCAGTATTTT

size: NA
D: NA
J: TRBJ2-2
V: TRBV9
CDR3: CASSVESQTGELFF
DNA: TGTGCCAGCAGCGTAGAGAGTCAAACCGGGGAGCTGTTTTTT

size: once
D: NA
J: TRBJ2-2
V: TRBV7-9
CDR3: CASSRPAGELFF
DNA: TGTGCCAGCAGCCGCCCGGCCGGGGAGCTGTTTTTT

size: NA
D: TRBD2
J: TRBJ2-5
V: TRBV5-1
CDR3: CASSLVSSGGSGETQYF
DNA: TGCGCCAGCAGCTTGGTTAGTAGTGGCGGGAGCGGCGAGACCCAGTACTTC

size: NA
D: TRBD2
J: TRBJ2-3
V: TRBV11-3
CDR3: CASSRGTSGSADTQYF
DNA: TGTGCCAGCAGCCGTGGGACTAGCGGGAGTGCGGATACGCAGTATTTT

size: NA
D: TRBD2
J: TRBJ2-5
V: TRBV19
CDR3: CASQRLAGGQEAQYF
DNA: TGTGCCAGCCAGCGACTAGCGGGGGGACAAGAGGCCCAGTACTTC

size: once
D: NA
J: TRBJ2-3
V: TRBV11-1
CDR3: CASSLFPGPDTQYF
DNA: TGTGCCAGCAGCTTATTTCCAGGCCCAGATACGCAGTATTTT

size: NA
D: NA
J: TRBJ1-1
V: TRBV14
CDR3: CASSQTLILSEAFF
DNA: TGTGCCAGCAGCCAAACGCTCATCCTGAGTGAAGCTTTCTTT

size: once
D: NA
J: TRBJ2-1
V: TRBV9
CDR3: CASSVSGKEQFF
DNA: TGTGCCAGCAGCGTATCCGGAAAAGAGCAGTTCTTC

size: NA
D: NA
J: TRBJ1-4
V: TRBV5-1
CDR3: CASSPEQGPNEKLFF
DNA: TGCGCCAGCAGCCCAGAACAGGGTCCTAATGAAAAACTGTTTTTT

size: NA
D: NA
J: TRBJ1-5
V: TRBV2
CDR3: CASSEQGSNQPQHF
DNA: TGTGCCAGCAGTGAACAGGGAAGCAATCAGCCCCAGCATTTT

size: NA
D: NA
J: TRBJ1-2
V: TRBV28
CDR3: CASSSNTNYGYTF
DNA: TGTGCCAGCAGTTCGAATACCAACTATGGCTACACCTTC

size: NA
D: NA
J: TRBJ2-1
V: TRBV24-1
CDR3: CATSDFRKGTAGVDEQFF
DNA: TGTGCCACCAGTGATTTCCGTAAAGGGACCGCAGGGGTCGATGAGCAGTTCTTC

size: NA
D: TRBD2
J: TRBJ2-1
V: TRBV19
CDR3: CASTQTSGVPNEQFF
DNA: TGTGCCAGTACCCAGACTAGCGGAGTTCCCAATGAGCAGTTCTTC

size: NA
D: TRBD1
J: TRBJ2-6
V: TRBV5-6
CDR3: CASSYGTGFTSGANVLTF
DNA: TGTGCCAGCAGCTATGGGACAGGGTTTACTTCTGGGGCCAACGTCCTGACTTTC

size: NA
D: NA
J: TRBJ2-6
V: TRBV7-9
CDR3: CASSFGSPSSGANVLTF
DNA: TGTGCCAGCAGCTTCGGGAGTCCCTCCTCTGGGGCCAACGTCCTGACTTTC

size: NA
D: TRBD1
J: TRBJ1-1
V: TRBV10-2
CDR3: CASNRQGRGEAFF
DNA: TGCGCCAGCAACCGACAGGGACGGGGTGAAGCTTTCTTT

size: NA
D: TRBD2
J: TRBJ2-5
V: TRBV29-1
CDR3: CSASSGVQETQYF
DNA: TGCAGCGCCTCTAGCGGGGTCCAAGAGACCCAGTACTTC

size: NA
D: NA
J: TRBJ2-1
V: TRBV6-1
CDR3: CASSAAHWGKSSYNEQFF
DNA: TGTGCCAGCAGTGCTGCCCATTGGGGCAAATCTAGCTACAATGAGCAGTTCTTC